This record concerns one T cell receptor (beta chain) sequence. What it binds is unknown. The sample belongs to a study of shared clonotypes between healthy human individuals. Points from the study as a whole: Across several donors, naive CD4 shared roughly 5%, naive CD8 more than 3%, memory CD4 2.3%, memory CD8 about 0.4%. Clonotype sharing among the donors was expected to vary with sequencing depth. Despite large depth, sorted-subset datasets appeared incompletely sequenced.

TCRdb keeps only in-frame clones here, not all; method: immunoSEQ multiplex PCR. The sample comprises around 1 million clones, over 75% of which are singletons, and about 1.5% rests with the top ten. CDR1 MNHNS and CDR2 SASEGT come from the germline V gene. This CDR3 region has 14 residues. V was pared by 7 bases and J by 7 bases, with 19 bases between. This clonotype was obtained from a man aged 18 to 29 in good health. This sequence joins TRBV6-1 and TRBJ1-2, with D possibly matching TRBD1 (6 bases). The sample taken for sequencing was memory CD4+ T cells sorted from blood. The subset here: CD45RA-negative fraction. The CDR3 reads CASTPEWGAGGYTF. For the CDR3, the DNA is TGTGCCAGCACCCCTGAATGGGGGGCGGGTGGCTACACCTTC.